This is a list of T cell receptor beta chains from one sample in a study of chemoradiotherapy in HPV16-positive cancers. Assay used: immunoSEQ multiplex PCR; TCRdb lists only in-frame clones, some missing. Among fewer than 30,000 clones, approximately 95% were seen once, and the ten largest hold over 2.5%. Sampling was conducted from a patient who underwent chemoradiotherapy. These receptors came from a human donor with HPV-associated anogenital cancer. The CDR3 runs from the conserved cysteine through the conserved F or W. The D gene is left open where the match is weak. For some rows the clone size is stated as once, few or many, or as a class when expanded; others skip it.

V	D	J	size	CDR3	DNA
TRBV18	.	TRBJ1-4	.	CASSRQETNEKLFF	TGTGCCAGCTCACGACAAGAAACTAATGAAAAACTGTTTTTT
TRBV7-9	.	TRBJ2-2	.	CASSPARGFPGELFF	TGTGCCAGCAGCCCGGCTAGAGGGTTCCCCGGGGAGCTGTTTTTT
TRBV19	TRBD2	TRBJ2-1	once	CASTKGLTNEQFF	TGTGCCAGTACCAAGGGACTAACCAATGAGCAGTTCTTC
TRBV28	TRBD1	TRBJ1-1	.	CASSFRTGGRDTEAFF	TGTGCCAGCAGTTTCCGGACAGGGGGCCGGGACACTGAAGCTTTCTTT
TRBV10-3	TRBD1	TRBJ1-1	once	CAISEGTGVVNTEAFF	TGTGCCATCAGTGAGGGGACAGGGGTTGTTAACACTGAAGCTTTCTTT
TRBV5-1	.	TRBJ2-7	once	CASSLVGSYEQYF	TGCGCCAGCAGCTTGGTCGGCTCCTACGAGCAGTACTTC
TRBV6-1	.	TRBJ1-5	.	CASSVGYTATGEPQHF	TGTGCCAGCAGTGTTGGATACACAGCTACGGGGGAGCCCCAGCATTTT
TRBV9	TRBD1	TRBJ1-3	once	CASSPRDRGNTIYF	TGTGCCAGCAGCCCCCGGGACAGAGGAAACACCATATATTTT
TRBV6-6	TRBD1	TRBJ1-5	.	CASSYWGQGVNQPQHF	TGTGCCAGCAGTTACTGGGGACAGGGTGTTAATCAGCCCCAGCATTTT
TRBV6-5	.	TRBJ2-1	.	CASSNVAGRGVQFF	TGTGCCAGCAGTAATGTCGCGGGCAGAGGGGTGCAGTTCTTC
TRBV2	TRBD1	TRBJ1-1	.	CASCVGTANTEAFF	TGTGCCAGCTGCGTGGGGACAGCTAACACTGAAGCTTTCTTT
TRBV5-4	TRBD2	TRBJ2-1	.	CASSLQKYSGSLDEQFF	TGTGCCAGCAGCCTACAGAAGTATAGCGGGAGTCTGGATGAGCAGTTCTTC
TRBV6-5	.	TRBJ2-7	.	CASSLGYEQYF	TGTGCCAGCAGTTTAGGGTACGAGCAGTACTTC
TRBV29-1	.	TRBJ1-2	.	CSVGDTFYNYGYTF	TGCAGCGTTGGGGACACGTTTTATAACTATGGCTACACCTTC